Below, one T cell receptor (beta chain) is given with its context. Its antigen remains unknown. The sample belongs to a study of CD8+ T cells in alopecia areata. Whole-study findings and limits: Affected scalp, especially in alopecia totalis/universalis, had a higher clonality than normal scalp did. In patients, TCRs were shared less clearly than in mice, and HLA may possibly be involved. Scalp specimens additionally yield sequences from normal skin's resident alphabeta T cells.

Trimming shortened V by 8 bases and J by 6 bases, and 12 bases separated the two germline ends. Germline CDR1 is SQVTM and CDR2 is ANQGSEA. The CDR3 loop spans 11 amino acids. The authors sorted CD4+ and CD8+ T cells from PBMCs. TCR sequencing used cDNA made by reverse transcription of extracted RNA. Libraries were prepared by immunoSEQ multiplex PCR; TCRdb keeps only in-frame clonotypes and omits some of them. Of over 90,000 clones listed, approximately 60% are singletons. The TCR sequence derives from a human donor in good health. The rearrangement uses TRBV29-1 and TRBJ2-3; perhaps D is TRBD1 or TRBD2 (6 bases each). Sequencing was carried out using CD4+ T cells sorted from blood. The CDR3 reads CSCLGGDTQYF. The CDR3 DNA is TGCAGCTGCCTAGGGGGGGATACGCAGTATTTT.